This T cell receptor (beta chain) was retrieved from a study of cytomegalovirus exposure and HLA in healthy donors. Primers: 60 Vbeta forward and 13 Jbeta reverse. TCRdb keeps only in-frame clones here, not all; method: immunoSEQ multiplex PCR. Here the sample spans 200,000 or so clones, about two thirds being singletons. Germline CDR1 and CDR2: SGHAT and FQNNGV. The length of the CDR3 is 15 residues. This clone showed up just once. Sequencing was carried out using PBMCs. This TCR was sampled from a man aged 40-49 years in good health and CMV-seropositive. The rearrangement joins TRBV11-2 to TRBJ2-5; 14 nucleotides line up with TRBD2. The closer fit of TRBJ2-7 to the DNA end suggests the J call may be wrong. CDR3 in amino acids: CASSLGLAGAYEQYF. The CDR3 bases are TGTGCCAGCAGCCTGGGACTAGCGGGGGCCTACGAGCAGTACTTC.